Shown below are 12 T cell receptor beta chains from a single sample sequenced in a study of blood T cell repertoires in COVID-19. The table came from immunoSEQ multiplex PCR; TCRdb's copy has only in-frame clones and leaves some out. This sample has 250,000 or so clones, with approximately 82% found just once. The material sequenced was peripheral blood. These receptors originate from an elderly woman with acute or convalescent COVID-19.

The V and J genes are TRBV7-8 and TRBJ2-7; perhaps TRBD1 as D (5 bases). Trimming stripped 1 base from V and 0 bases from J, with 13 bases between. The CDR3 has 16 residues. The germline V gene has CDR1 SGHVS and CDR2 FQNEAQ. The CDR3 DNA reads TGTGCCAGCAGCTTAGGCCCAGGGATCTTCTCCTACGAGCAGTACTTC. Residues: CASSLGPGIFSYEQYF.

The V call is TRBV19, the J call TRBJ2-7; 7 bases agree with TRBD1. The CDR3 is 16 amino acids. V trimming: 4 bases; J trimming: 2 bases; junction bases outside the gene matches: 11. In germline, CDR1 is LNHDA, CDR2 SQIVND (reference sequence). CDR3 protein: CASSSLTGAKTYEQYF. The CDR3 DNA reads TGTGCCAGTAGTAGTCTCACAGGGGCGAAAACCTACGAGCAGTACTTC.

The chain carries TRBV27 and TRBJ2-3, with 13 bases fitting TRBD2. Per germline, CDR1 MNHEY and CDR2 SMNVEV (reference sequence). V was clipped by 4 bases and J by 4 bases; unmatched bases: 2. The CDR3 is made up of 15 amino acids. CDR3 amino acids: CASSWGLAGPDTQYF. The CDR3 bases are TGTGCCAGCAGTTGGGGACTAGCGGGACCAGATACGCAGTATTTT.

The rearrangement links TRBV3-1 (or the pseudogene TRBV3-2) to TRBJ2-7; 11 nucleotides align to TRBD1. With V trimmed by 4 bases and J by 6 bases, 5 bases remained unmatched. The CDR3 has 14 residues. Germline lookup yields CDR1 LGHDT and CDR2 YNNKEL (reference sequence). In DNA form, the CDR3 reads TGTGCCAGCAGCCCGCGGGACAGGGGGAGCGAGCAGTACTTC. This translates into CASSPRDRGSEQYF.

The CDR3 nucleotides are TGTGCCAGCAGCCTTGGAAGCGGGAGGGCTCTCGCAGATACGCAGTATTTT. Its translation is CASSLGSGRALADTQYF. The V and J genes are TRBV4-2 and TRBJ2-3, with 10 positions matching TRBD2. Trimming removed 4 bases from V and 4 bases from J; junction bases left unmatched: 11. Germline V gene sequence: CDR1 LGHNA, CDR2 YNFKEQ. The length of the CDR3 is 17 residues.

This rearrangement joins TRBV2 to TRBJ2-4, with 7 bases identical to TRBD2. The V gene's germline CDR1 is SNHLY and CDR2 FYNNEI. The ends lost 7 bases at V and 9 bases at J; junction bases unmatched: 3. This CDR3 region has 11 residues. The CDR3 here is CASMGEGIQYF. The DNA of the CDR3 is TGTGCCAGCATGGGGGAGGGCATTCAGTACTTC.

This chain uses TRBV4-1 with TRBJ2-1; 11 bases fit TRBD2. CDR1 and CDR2 (germline): MGHRA, YSYEKL. Losses at the gene ends were 1 base for V and 8 bases for J; bases not matched to a gene: 13. There are 18 residues in the CDR3. CDR3 in DNA: TGCGCCAGCAGCCAAGTTCCCCTTAGCGGGGGGGCCCTGGATGAGCAGTTCTTC. It codes for CASSQVPLSGGALDEQFF.

This clone showed up many times. The J gene is TRBJ2-1, the V gene TRBV4-2; possible D gene TRBD2, 5 bases. There are 14 residues in the CDR3. V was pared by 2 bases and J by 8 bases, with 13 bases between. CDR1 LGHNA and CDR2 YNFKEQ come from the germline V gene. The CDR3 region has the DNA TGTGCCAGCAGCCAAACCCCTAGCCTAGATGAGCAGTTCTTC. It is translated as CASSQTPSLDEQFF.

The chain links TRBV4-2 to TRBJ2-5; D not certain. This CDR3 has 12 amino acids. Germline-derived CDR1 and CDR2 are LGHNA and YNFKEQ. Trimming left V 5 bases short and J 5 bases short, with 9 bases between. Written as DNA, the CDR3 is TGTGCCAGCAGCAGCAACGCGGAGACCCAGTACTTC. Residues: CASSSNAETQYF.

This chain joins TRBV7-9 and TRBJ1-4, with D possibly matching TRBD1 (5 bases). Germline V gene data show CDR1 as SEHNR and CDR2 as FQNEAQ (reference sequence). Trimming removed 8 bases from V and 4 bases from J, with 17 bases in between. This CDR3 spans 15 amino acids. The CDR3 loop reads CASLGGAGVNEKLFF. For the CDR3, the DNA is TGTGCCAGCCTGGGGGGAGCCGGGGTTAATGAAAAACTGTTTTTT. The full variable domain, completed using reference TRBV7-9 and TRBJ1-4, is DTGVSQNPRHKITKRGQNVTFRCDPISEHNRLYWYRQTLGQGPEFLTYFQNEAQLEKSRLLSDRFSAERPKGSFSTLEIQRTEQGDSAMYLCASLGGAGVNEKLFFGSGTQLSVL.

This clone was counted only a few times. This chain uses TRBV4-2 with TRBJ2-1, with TRBD2 matching 8 bases. Germline CDR1 reads LGHNA; CDR2 reads YNFKEQ. CDR3 length: 16 residues. The V segment lost 1 base and the J segment 5 bases; nucleotides outside the gene matches: 7. CDR3 sequence reads: CASSQANSGVDNEQFF. In DNA, the CDR3 is TGTGCCAGCAGCCAAGCGAATAGCGGGGTCGACAATGAGCAGTTCTTC.

The chain links TRBV5-6 to TRBJ2-2; 7 nucleotides line up with TRBD1. The junction had 6 bases not matched to a gene; V was cut back by 4 bases and J by 3 bases. The CDR3 has 15 residues. Germline CDR1 reads SGHDT; CDR2 reads YYEEEE. CDR3 residues: CASSATGLDTGELFF. The CDR3 nucleotides are TGTGCCAGCAGCGCGACAGGGTTGGACACCGGGGAGCTGTTTTTT.